What follows is one T cell receptor (beta chain) and its context. V lost 3 bases to trimming and J lost 7 bases; unmatched junction nucleotides: 3. The CDR3 totals 13 residues. Germline V gene lookup returns CDR1 SEHNR and CDR2 FQNEAQ (reference sequence). The record originates from a study of cytomegalovirus exposure and HLA in healthy donors. The PCR ran on 60 Vbeta and 13 Jbeta primers. Generated by immunoSEQ multiplex PCR, the TCRdb table keeps only in-frame clones and is missing some. The sample has fewer than 80,000 clones, about 68% seen once. The sequence was obtained from a woman between 50 and 59 years old in good health and CMV-seropositive. J is TRBJ2-1 and V is TRBV7-9; 7 bases map to TRBD1. The source material was PBMCs. The CDR3 loop is CASSFNRGNEQFF. CDR3 nucleotide sequence: TGTGCCAGCAGCTTTAACAGGGGAAATGAGCAGTTCTTC.